The rows below give T cell receptor beta chains drawn from one sample of a study of CD8+CD57+ T cells in acquired aplastic anemia. TCRdb reprocessed the reads via MiXCR and lists one record per CDR3 protein. The sample has about 180,000 distinct CDR3 sequences; 45% to 60% are singletons. Sequenced material: sorted CD4+, CD8+, or CD8+CD57+ T cells (not recorded which) from PBMCs. The receptors come from a human donor with aplastic anemia. Both conserved end residues are part of each CDR3. D genes are given only for firm matches. Clone size is stated in some rows and not others, as once, few, many or a class when expanded.

v_gene	d_gene	j_gene	abundance	CDR3nt	CDR3aa
TRBV6-1	-	TRBJ1-5	many	TGTGCCAGCAGTGAAGTCGGGGGAGGTCAGCCCCAGCATTTT	CASSEVGGGQPQHF
TRBV20-1	TRBD1	TRBJ2-3	many	TGCAGTGCTAGACCCAGGGGGCTCGATACGCAGTATTTT	CSARPRGLDTQYF
TRBV20-1	-	TRBJ1-2	-	TGCAGTGCTACCCGAGTGGGGGGATACGGCTACACCTTC	CSATRVGGYGYTF
TRBV10-1	TRBD1	TRBJ1-1	-	TGCGCCAGCAATGCAGGGGGCACTGAAGCTTTCTTT	CASNAGGTEAFF
TRBV11-3	-	TRBJ2-3	-	TGTGCCAGCAGCTTGGGGTCCAGCCCCACGCAGTATTTT	CASSLGSSPTQYF
TRBV2	TRBD1	TRBJ2-5	once	TGTGCCAGCAGTGAGGGGGGACAGGGAGAAGAGACCCAGTACTTC	CASSEGGQGEETQYF
TRBV20-1	TRBD1	TRBJ1-6	-	TGCAGTGCTAGGGGCCTAACCTGGGACAGGGATGAATCACCCCTCCACTTT	CSARGLTWDRDESPLHF
TRBV2	TRBD2	TRBJ2-3	-	TGTGCCAGCACCGGGGGGTTCACAGATACGCAGTATTTT	CASTGGFTDTQYF
TRBV10-3	-	TRBJ1-2	-	TGTGCCATCAGGCCAACAGGGAGGGACAAGAGGGCAGGCTACACCTTC	CAIRPTGRDKRAGYTF
TRBV6-1	-	TRBJ2-2	-	TGTGCCAGCCGACCCCCGGGCCGCACCGGGGAGCTGTTTTTT	CASRPPGRTGELFF
TRBV20-1	-	TRBJ1-6	many	TGCAGTGCTAGAGCCGGGGACCTTCGCGGATCACCCCTCCACTTT	CSARAGDLRGSPLHF
TRBV4-1	-	TRBJ2-3	many	TGCGCCAGCAGCCAAGGACCGGGGGATACGCAGTATTTT	CASSQGPGDTQYF
TRBV5-1	-	TRBJ1-2	many	TGCGCCAGCAGCCAAGACACGGGGGTCTTAGGCGGCTACACCTTC	CASSQDTGVLGGYTF
TRBV19	TRBD1	TRBJ2-1	many	TGTGCCAGTAGGCAAATCGCCGGGACAGGGGTAAGTGAGCAGTTCTTC	CASRQIAGTGVSEQFF
TRBV19	TRBD2	TRBJ2-1	-	TGTGCCAGTGGAACACTAGCGGGGGGAGGAGTTGAGCAGTTCTTC	CASGTLAGGGVEQFF
TRBV3-1	-	TRBJ2-6	few	TGTGCCAGCAGCCAAGATCTGTGGGTGGCTGGGGCCAACGTCCTGACTTTC	CASSQDLWVAGANVLTF
TRBV25-1	-	TRBJ2-2	-	TGTGCCAGCAGTGAGCGTCTGAACACCGGGGAGCTGTTTTTT	CASSERLNTGELFF
TRBV24-1	-	TRBJ1-5	-	TGTGCCACCAGTGAGGATGGGACTGTGAATCAGCCCCAGCATTTT	CATSEDGTVNQPQHF
TRBV20-1	-	TRBJ1-2	many	TGCAGCCCCCGACCCACGTCATCACATGGCTACACCTTC	CSPRPTSSHGYTF
TRBV19	-	TRBJ1-2	many	TGTGCCAGTAGTATACAAGGAGGTATGAGAGGCTACACCTTC	CASSIQGGMRGYTF
TRBV20-1	-	TRBJ1-6	many	TGCAGTGCTCTGGATAATAATTCACCCCTCCACTTT	CSALDNNSPLHF
TRBV11-2	-	TRBJ2-7	-	TGTGCCAGCAGCTTAGGTCTCGGGGTTATGGGCGAGCAGTACTTC	CASSLGLGVMGEQYF
TRBV20-1	TRBD1	TRBJ2-1	-	TGCAGTGCTAGACTAAGGAGGGGACAGGGGGCTGGTGAGCAGTTCTTC	CSARLRRGQGAGEQFF
TRBV9	TRBD1	TRBJ2-5	many	TGTGCCAGCAGCGTAAGAGGACAGGGAACGGAGACCCAGTACTTC	CASSVRGQGTETQYF
TRBV10-3	-	TRBJ1-6	once	TGTGCCATCAGTGATTTGAGAGCAGATTCACCCCTCCACTTC	CAISDLRADSPLHF
TRBV7-8	TRBD2	TRBJ2-5	many	TGTGCCAGCAGCAGGGGCGGGGGGGAGACCCAGTACTTC	CASSRGGGETQYF
TRBV24-1	-	TRBJ1-5	-	TGTGCCACCAGTGATATGGGGGCGAATCAGCCCCAGCATTTT	CATSDMGANQPQHF
TRBV7-3	TRBD1	TRBJ2-2	-	TGTGCCAGCAGCTTCGGCAGGGGGCCCGGGGAGCTGTTTTTT	CASSFGRGPGELFF
TRBV5-1	-	TRBJ2-1	many	TGCGCCAGCAATGAGGGGGGGGGCCACAATGAGCAGTTCTTC	CASNEGGGHNEQFF
TRBV10-3	-	TRBJ1-2	-	TGTGCCATCAGTGAGTCGAGTTCATCCTATGGCTACACCTTC	CAISESSSSYGYTF
TRBV24-1	-	TRBJ2-3	few	TGTGCCACCAGTGATTTCTCGAACACAGATACGCAGTATTTT	CATSDFSNTDTQYF
TRBV4-1	TRBD2	TRBJ2-5	-	TGCGCCAGCAGCCAAGAGCGTGTGGGGCGGGGGGGCCTTGAGACCCAGTACTTC	CASSQERVGRGGLETQYF
TRBV7-2	TRBD2	TRBJ2-5	-	TGCGTCAGCGGGGGGTATCAAATGAAGACCCAGTACTTC	CVSGGYQMKTQYF
TRBV5-1	TRBD2	TRBJ2-7	many	TGCGCCAGCAGTGAACGGGGGGGCTACGAGCAGTACTTC	CASSERGGYEQYF
TRBV10-2	TRBD1	TRBJ1-4	-	TGCGCCAGCAGTGACCGGGACAGGGGTTCTAGCGAAAAACTGTTTTTT	CASSDRDRGSSEKLFF
TRBV7-7	-	TRBJ2-7	-	TGTGCCAGCAGCTTATCCCCTGAGCAGTACTTC	CASSLSPEQYF
TRBV7-8	-	TRBJ2-5	-	TGTGCCAGCAGCTTAGAAAGGACCGAGACCCAGTACTTC	CASSLERTETQYF
TRBV2	TRBD2	TRBJ2-3	few	TGTGCCAGCAGGGGACTCTTAGCGGGGGGGCGGAGTGCAGATACGCAGTATTTT	CASRGLLAGGRSADTQYF
TRBV2	-	TRBJ2-1	-	TGTGCCAGCTCCGTGGGGCCTGGGGATGAGCAGTTCTTC	CASSVGPGDEQFF
TRBV2	TRBD1	TRBJ1-4	many	TGTGCCAGCAGAGGGGGCGGTGAAAAACTGTTTTTT	CASRGGGEKLFF
TRBV19	TRBD1	TRBJ2-2	-	TGTGCCAGTAGTATGGGGCCGGGACAGGGGGTCCGCGCGAACACCGGGGAGCTGTTTTTT	CASSMGPGQGVRANTGELFF
TRBV20-1	-	TRBJ1-4	many	TGCAGTGCTAGAGTTAGGGCAGGTACTACATTTGCAACTAATGAAAAACTGTTTTTT	CSARVRAGTTFATNEKLFF